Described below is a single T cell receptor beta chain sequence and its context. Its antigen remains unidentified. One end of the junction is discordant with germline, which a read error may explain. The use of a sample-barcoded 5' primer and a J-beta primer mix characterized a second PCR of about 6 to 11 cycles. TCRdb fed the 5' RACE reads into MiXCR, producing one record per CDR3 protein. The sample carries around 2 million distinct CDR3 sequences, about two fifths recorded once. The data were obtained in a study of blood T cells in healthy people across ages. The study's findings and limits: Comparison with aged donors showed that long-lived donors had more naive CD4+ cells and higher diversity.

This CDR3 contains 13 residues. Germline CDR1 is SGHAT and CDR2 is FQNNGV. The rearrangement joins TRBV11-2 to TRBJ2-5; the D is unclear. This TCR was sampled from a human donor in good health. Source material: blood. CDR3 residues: CANSPGVQETQYF. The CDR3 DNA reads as TGTGCCAACAGCCCGGGCGTACAAGAGACCCAGTACTTC. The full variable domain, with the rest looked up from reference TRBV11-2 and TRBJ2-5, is EAGVAQSPRYKIIEKRQSVAFWCNPISGHATLYWYQQILGQGPKLLIQFQNNGVVDDSQLPKDRFSAERLKGVDSTLKIQPAKLEDSAVYLCANSPGVQETQYFGPGTRLLVL.